This TCR beta chain emerged from a study of blood T cell repertoires in COVID-19. Study-level background: PBMCs, B-cell-depleted T cells, or T cells provided the cDNA or gDNA that made up the material.

Original handling: From reference gene primer amplification, estimates of nucleated cell counts were derived. Profiling relied on immunoSEQ multiplex PCR, and the TCRdb table lists in-frame clones only, not all of them. V and J calls and clone size are given by that table; D and trimming were obtained from the DNA. This table holds 250,000 to 350,000 clones, about 90% found once. The length of the CDR3 is 14 residues. V lost 2 bases to trimming and J lost 3 bases, with 10 bases between them. CDR1 MNHNS and CDR2 SASEGT come from the germline V gene. The V call is TRBV6-1, the J call TRBJ1-2; maybe TRBD1 (5 bases). Sequencing input: peripheral blood. This TCR was recovered from a woman aged 45-60 years with COVID-19, enrolled during active disease. CDR3 residues: CASSERGDYYGYTF. In nucleotides, the CDR3 is TGTGCCAGCAGTGAACGTGGGGACTACTATGGCTACACCTTC.